A selection of T cell receptor beta chains follows, all from one sample in a study of blood T cell repertoires in COVID-19. Profiled with immunoSEQ multiplex PCR; TCRdb holds only in-frame clones, not every one. The sample includes 200,000 to 250,000 clones, 84% of them seen just once. The sequencing sample was made of peripheral blood. The receptors were sampled from a woman older than 75 with COVID-19, enrolled during active disease. Both conserved end residues are part of each CDR3. A D gene is named only where the DNA matches it firmly. A row's size may be missing; if present it is once, few, many or a size class.

D gene	CDR3 length	V gene	J gene	clone size	CDR3 DNA	CDR3 protein
NA	14	TRBV18	TRBJ2-5	NA	TGTGCCAGCTCACCCCACCCGGGGGTGGAGACCCAGTACTTC	CASSPHPGVETQYF
TRBD1	18	TRBV13	TRBJ1-1	NA	TGTGCCAGCAGCTTTTACCGGGACAGGGGAGCTCTGAACACTGAAGCTTTCTTT	CASSFYRDRGALNTEAFF
TRBD2	16	TRBV5-6	TRBJ2-5	NA	TGTGCCAGCAGCCCCCGGACTAGCGCTAAGCAAGAGACCCAGTACTTC	CASSPRTSAKQETQYF
TRBD1	16	TRBV19	TRBJ1-5	NA	TGTGCCAGTAGCCTACCACAGGGGGCTGGCAATCAGCCCCAGCATTTT	CASSLPQGAGNQPQHF
NA	17	TRBV11-2	TRBJ2-3	NA	TGTGCCAGCAACAAAAACGGGGCGGGGGCCAGCACAGATACGCAGTATTTT	CASNKNGAGASTDTQYF
TRBD1	16	TRBV7-2	TRBJ1-5	NA	TGTGCCAGCAGCCGGGTGGGACAGGGCTCTTATCAGCCCCAGCATTTT	CASSRVGQGSYQPQHF
NA	14	TRBV19	TRBJ1-5	NA	TGTGCCAGTAGGCTACGACAGGACAATCAGCCCCAGCATTTT	CASRLRQDNQPQHF
TRBD1	17	TRBV18	TRBJ1-5	NA	TGTGCCAGCTCACAAGCGGACAGGGATTTAATCAATCAGCCCCAGCATTTT	CASSQADRDLINQPQHF
TRBD1	15	TRBV6-1	TRBJ1-5	NA	TGTGCCAGCAGTGAAGGACAGGGCATAAATCAGCCCCAGCATTTT	CASSEGQGINQPQHF
NA	13	TRBV30	TRBJ1-5	NA	TGTGCCTGGACAGGGAAAAGCAATCAGCCCCAGCATTTT	CAWTGKSNQPQHF
NA	17	TRBV23-1	TRBJ2-2	NA	TGCGCCAGCAGTGAAATCGGACGGGGTTTGATGGCCGGGGAGCTGTTTTTT	CASSEIGRGLMAGELFF
TRBD1	15	TRBV11-2	TRBJ1-2	NA	TGTGCCAGCAGCTTAGAATCAGGGGGCGGCTATGGCTACACCTTC	CASSLESGGGYGYTF
NA	13	TRBV6-4	TRBJ2-7	few	TGTGCCAGCATTGGGCCAGGGTGCTACGAGCAGTACTTC	CASIGPGCYEQYF
NA	13	TRBV6-5	TRBJ1-5	NA	TGTGCCAGCAGTTCAGGGATATCGTGGCCCCAGCATTTT	CASSSGISWPQHF
TRBD2	16	TRBV11-2	TRBJ2-6	NA	TGTGCCAGCAGGGTAGCGGGGGCCTCTGGGGCCAACGTCCTGACTTTC	CASRVAGASGANVLTF
TRBD1	14	TRBV19	TRBJ1-1	NA	TGTGCCAGTAGCCGGGGACAGGAGAACACTGAAGCTTTCTTT	CASSRGQENTEAFF
NA	13	TRBV12-3/TRBV12-4	TRBJ1-1	NA	TGTGCCAGCAGACCCCCGGGAGACACTGAAGCTTTCTTT	CASRPPGDTEAFF
NA	15	TRBV5-1	TRBJ1-2	NA	TGCGCCAGCAGCCTAACACCCTTCGACACTGATGGCTACACCTTC	CASSLTPFDTDGYTF
TRBD2	21	TRBV27	TRBJ2-1	few	TGTGCCAGCAGGACATCCCGAGGGGTAGCGGGGTACCTCAGCTCCTACAATGAGCAGTTCTTC	CASRTSRGVAGYLSSYNEQFF
NA	17	TRBV7-2	TRBJ1-5	NA	TGTGCCAGCAGCCCAGGTAGACGGGGGGTGAGCAATCAGCCCCAGCATTTT	CASSPGRRGVSNQPQHF
TRBD1	16	TRBV19	TRBJ1-5	NA	TGTGCCAGTACCCCTGACGGGACAGCCGTTTATCAGCCCCAGCATTTT	CASTPDGTAVYQPQHF
NA	13	TRBV6-5	TRBJ2-3	NA	TGTGCCATCTCCCTGCCGGCGGGAGATACGCAGTATTTT	CAISLPAGDTQYF